The present entry profiles one T cell receptor beta chain with its context. Its antigen is still unknown. The identical CDR3 is also encoded by other nucleotide sequences in the sample. These data come from a study of shared clonotypes between healthy human individuals. Germline values: CDR1 LGHNA, CDR2 YNFKEQ. The CDR3 spans 14 residues. The V gene lost 4 bases and the J gene lost 2 bases, with 11 bases spanning the gap. Whole-study findings and limits: Depth was large, yet rarefaction showed that sorted-subset sequencing was incomplete.

In the original analysis: From ImmunoSEQ came sequences covering only the junction and carrying no quality scores, so filtering differed. Here immunoSEQ multiplex PCR was the method, and the copy in TCRdb shows in-frame clones only, minus some. Clone size and V and J calls were adopted from that table, with D and trimming inferred from the DNA. The table lists some 2.4 million clones, roughly 93% of them singletons. Material for sequencing was naive CD4+ T cells from PBMCs. Regarding subset: CD45RA+ positively selected. This receptor was obtained from a man aged 18-30 years in good health. Some clones in this sample may be carry-over from other donors' samples. The chain employs TRBV4-2 and TRBJ2-5; possible D gene TRBD2, 6 bases. The CDR3 protein is CASSLGTGQETQYF. In DNA, the CDR3 is TGTGCCAGCAGCCTGGGGACTGGGCAAGAGACCCAGTACTTC.